Below, one T cell receptor (beta chain) is given with its context. V was trimmed by 3 bases and J by 3 bases, leaving 8 bases between them. This CDR3 spans 13 amino acids. Per the authors' pipeline: Reference gene primer amplification in the assay estimated nucleated cell counts. Some clones are missing from TCRdb's copy, which holds only in-frame ones; the method was immunoSEQ multiplex PCR. The DNA was the basis for D and trimming; V, J and clone size are from that table. The table shows approximately 270,000 clones, with roughly nine tenths occurring only once. These data originate in a study of blood T cell repertoires in COVID-19. Study information: The United States, Italy and Spain supplied acute and convalescent COVID-19 samples. In each case, the material was cDNA or gDNA derived from T cells, B-cell-depleted T cells, or PBMCs.

The gene calls are TRBV12-3 or TRBV12-4 and TRBJ1-2; possibly TRBD1 for D (6 bases). The sequencing input was peripheral blood. The clonotype comes from a man aged 18 to 29 with active or convalescent COVID-19. Written as DNA, the CDR3 is TGTGCCAGCAGTTTGGGGGCTGACTATGGCTACACCTTC. Protein: CASSLGADYGYTF.